The rows below give T cell receptor beta chains drawn from one sample of a study of blood T cell repertoires in COVID-19. Assay used: immunoSEQ multiplex PCR; TCRdb lists only in-frame clones, some missing. Of approximately 120,000 clones in the sample, more than 85% are singletons; the top ten hold roughly 2.1%. Sequencing was carried out using peripheral blood. These receptors came from a man aged 45 to 65 with COVID-19, enrolled during active disease. The CDR3 runs from the conserved cysteine through the conserved F or W. Fields, in order: D gene, V gene, clone size, J gene, CDR3 DNA, CDR3 protein. The D gene is left open where the match is weak. Only some rows state a clone size, as once, few, many or a class for expanded clones.

>-|TRBV5-1|-|TRBJ2-1
TGCGCCAGCAGACGTGCAGGAGGAGGCTCCTACAATGAGCAGTTCTTC
CASRRAGGGSYNEQFF
>-|TRBV6-5|once|TRBJ1-1
TGTGCCAGCAGTTCCTCTCAGAACACTGAAGCTTTCTTT
CASSSSQNTEAFF
>TRBD1|TRBV2|-|TRBJ1-4
TGTGCCAGCAGTTTACAGGGGGCGCGTGATGAAAAACTGTTTTTT
CASSLQGARDEKLFF
>TRBD2|TRBV5-6|-|TRBJ2-7
TGTGCCAGCAGCCTTAAGCGGGAGATTGCTTACGAGCAGTACTTC
CASSLKREIAYEQYF
>-|TRBV7-9|-|TRBJ2-6
TGTGCCAGCAGCTCCCTGACATCCTCTGGGGCCAACGTCCTGACTTTC
CASSSLTSSGANVLTF
>-|TRBV5-6|-|TRBJ1-1
TGTGCCAGCAGCTTGCCGGCAGGGAGGTACACTGAAGCTTTCTTT
CASSLPAGRYTEAFF
>-|TRBV10-1|-|TRBJ2-5
TGCGCCAGCAGTGAGTCTAGGGGGATCCAAGAGACCCAGTACTTC
CASSESRGIQETQYF
>-|TRBV27|once|TRBJ2-3
TGTGCCAGCAGTCGACTAGGCACAGATACGCAGTATTTT
CASSRLGTDTQYF
>-|TRBV7-2|once|TRBJ1-1
TGTGCCAGCAGCTTAGTCCAGGGTGAGGCTTTCTTT
CASSLVQGEAFF
>-|TRBV5-1|-|TRBJ1-3
TGCGCCAGCAGCTACCGGGAAACGAGCTCTGGAAACACCATATATTTT
CASSYRETSSGNTIYF
>-|TRBV6-5|few|TRBJ2-2
TGTGCCAGCAGGCCGGTTGCCTGGGAGCTGTTTTTT
CASRPVAWELFF
>TRBD2|TRBV7-3|-|TRBJ2-1
TGTGCCAGCAGCTCACCCCTAGCGGGAGGATCCAATGAGCAGTTCTTC
CASSSPLAGGSNEQFF
>TRBD1|TRBV19|-|TRBJ2-7
TGTGCCAGTAGCCCAACCGGGACAGGGACCTACGAGCAGTACTTC
CASSPTGTGTYEQYF
>-|TRBV28|-|TRBJ1-5
TGTGCCAGCAGTTCTCCCCCTGTCGGGGCCCAGCATTTT
CASSSPPVGAQHF
>-|TRBV5-1|-|TRBJ1-5
TGCGCCAGCAGCTTGGTTGCGGGGCGGCCCCAGCATTTT
CASSLVAGRPQHF
>-|TRBV5-1|-|TRBJ1-3
TGCGCCAGCAGCATGGGGGGGCCTGGAAACACCATATATTTT
CASSMGGPGNTIYF
>-|TRBV7-9|-|TRBJ2-5
TGTGCCTGTCCTGGGGAGGAGACCCAGTACTTC
CACPGEETQYF
>TRBD2|TRBV5-1|-|TRBJ2-5
TGCGCCAGCAGCTTGGACGGGAGGACTCAAGAGACCCAGTACTTC
CASSLDGRTQETQYF
>-|TRBV19|-|TRBJ1-5
TGTGCCAGTAGTGAGACAGGTGGCAATCAGCCCCAGCATTTT
CASSETGGNQPQHF
>-|TRBV30|-|TRBJ1-1
TGTGCCTGGAGTGGGCAGATGAACACTGAAGCTTTCTTT
CAWSGQMNTEAFF
>TRBD2|TRBV10-3|-|TRBJ2-3
TGTGCCACCCGGCGGGAGCAAAACACAGATACGCAGTATTTT
CATRREQNTDTQYF
>TRBD1|TRBV4-1|-|TRBJ2-1
TGCGCCAGCAGCCGCTCGGGACAGTGGGATGAGCAGTTCTTC
CASSRSGQWDEQFF
>TRBD2|TRBV15|-|TRBJ2-1
TGTGCCACCAGCAGAGATAGGGCTAGCGGGACGAATGAGCAGTTCTTC
CATSRDRASGTNEQFF
>-|TRBV9|-|TRBJ2-6
TGTGCCAGCAGCGTAGGGGCAGGTTTCGGGGCCAACGTCCTGACTTTC
CASSVGAGFGANVLTF
>-|TRBV19|-|TRBJ1-5
TGTGCCAGCCGCAGGGAAATCAATCAGCCCCAGCATTTT
CASRREINQPQHF
>-|TRBV19|-|TRBJ2-3
TGTGCCAGTAGCGGACTAAATACGCAGTATTTT
CASSGLNTQYF
>TRBD2|TRBV14|-|TRBJ2-1
TGTGCCAGCAGCCAAGATACTAGGGCTAGCGGGAGGGCCAATGAGCAGTTCTTC
CASSQDTRASGRANEQFF
>TRBD1|TRBV19|-|TRBJ1-1
TGTGCCAGTAGTGGGTCAGACAGGGGGACCGAAGCTTTCTTT
CASSGSDRGTEAFF
>-|TRBV6-5|-|TRBJ2-1
TGTGCCAGCAGTAAGGGACTTTACAATGAGCAGTTCTTC
CASSKGLYNEQFF
>-|TRBV30|-|TRBJ1-2
TGTGCCTGGACCCGGGGGACCGGTAGCTATGGCTACACCTTC
CAWTRGTGSYGYTF
>-|TRBV12-2|-|TRBJ2-5
TGTGCAAGTCGCTTAGGATGTAGGGACAGGGGGACCCAAGAGACCCAGTACTTC
CASRLGCRDRGTQETQYF
>TRBD1|TRBV11-2|-|TRBJ1-1
TGTGCCAGCAGCGACAGGGGATCCACTGAAGCTTTCTTT
CASSDRGSTEAFF
>TRBD2|TRBV5-6|-|TRBJ2-7
TGTGCCAGCAGCCAAGTTAGCGGGAGCTACGAGCAGTACTTC
CASSQVSGSYEQYF
>-|TRBV2|once|TRBJ2-2
TGTGCCAGCAGTGAACGGGGGGCAGGGACCGGGGAGCTGTTTTTT
CASSERGAGTGELFF
>-|TRBV11-2|few|TRBJ1-1
TGTGCCAGCAGCTTCACAGGGAGGGACACTGAAGCTTTCTTT
CASSFTGRDTEAFF
>TRBD2|TRBV3-1/TRBV3-2|-|TRBJ2-3
TGTGCCAGCAGCCTACGGACTAGCAGGAGCACAGATACGCAGTATTTT
CASSLRTSRSTDTQYF
>TRBD2|TRBV7-2|-|TRBJ2-4
TGTGCCAGCAGCCCCGCTACGGGGGGAGGTGACATTCAGTACTTC
CASSPATGGGDIQYF
>TRBD2|TRBV15|few|TRBJ2-1
TGTGCCACCAGCAGAGCGGGAGGGCATAGGAATGAGCAGTTCTTC
CATSRAGGHRNEQFF
>-|TRBV4-1|few|TRBJ1-2
TGCGCCAGCAGCCAGGTCCCGGGCCCCGAGCGGGGCTACACCTTC
CASSQVPGPERGYTF
>TRBD2|TRBV7-8|-|TRBJ2-1
TGTGCCAGCAGTACTAGCGGGTCGAGCTCCTACAATGAGCAGTTCTTC
CASSTSGSSSYNEQFF
>-|TRBV12-3/TRBV12-4|once|TRBJ1-3
TGTGCCAGCACCCCTCGTGCGGGAAACACCATATATTTT
CASTPRAGNTIYF
>TRBD2|TRBV5-1|-|TRBJ2-7
TGCGCCAGCAGCGGGACTAGCGGGGTTCCCTACGAGCAGTACTTC
CASSGTSGVPYEQYF
>TRBD1|TRBV6-5|-|TRBJ1-4
TGTGCCACTAGGATGACAGGGACCGATGAAAAACTGTTTTTT
CATRMTGTDEKLFF
>-|TRBV6-5|-|TRBJ2-7
TGTGCCAGCAGTTACGGTGGCCTCACCGAGCAGTACTTC
CASSYGGLTEQYF
>TRBD1|TRBV23-1|-|TRBJ1-2
TGCGCCAGCACCCAAGACAGGGCCGCTTCCCCCGGCTATGGCTACACCTTC
CASTQDRAASPGYGYTF
>-|TRBV20-1|-|TRBJ1-2
TGCAGTGCTAGTAACAGAGACTATGGCTACACCTTC
CSASNRDYGYTF
>TRBD1|TRBV6-5|-|TRBJ1-1
TGTGCCAGCAGTTACTCCAGTGGACAGGGTAAAGCTTTCTTT
CASSYSSGQGKAFF
>-|TRBV4-3|-|TRBJ2-7
TGCGCCAGCAGCCAAGATGTCCCCAGCTCCTACGAGCAGTACTTC
CASSQDVPSSYEQYF
>-|TRBV7-9|-|TRBJ1-5
TGTGCCAGCTCCGGGGGTGGCCAGCCCCAGCATTTT
CASSGGGQPQHF
>TRBD1|TRBV4-1|-|TRBJ1-4
TGCGCCAGCAGCCGACAGGGAACTAATGAAAAACTGTTTTTT
CASSRQGTNEKLFF